This T cell receptor beta chain was sequenced during a study of chronic HIV infection and antiretroviral therapy (dated by TCRdb to between 2014 and 2017). V is shortened by 7 bases, J by 1 base, and the region joining them spans 8 bases. From a lookup of the germline V gene (reference sequence), CDR1 and CDR2 are DFQATT and SNEGSKA. Reading from cysteine to phenylalanine, the CDR3 counts 11 amino acids. The entry retains the CDR3 DNA only, 33 bases that are in frame from base 1. Library preparation used 5' RACE. The sequencing machine was an Illumina MiSeq. Clones were called with MiXCR by TCRdb after fastp trimmed the public reads at Q25, and only in-frame beta chains were retained. A single entry per CDR3 protein holds the most common genes and DNA from its merged rows. The sample table shows 40,000 or so distinct CDR3 sequences, and more than 8% are seen once. 2.9% of the sample comes from the top ten.

The sample holds many counts of this clonotype. Its antigen is not yet known. Per-nucleotide qualities are absent, and no much larger clonotype sits a single base away. The rearrangement combines TRBV20-1 with TRBJ2-7; no D gene call is confident. This receptor was identified in an adult who had HIV and had not received antiretroviral therapy, or was an uninfected healthy control (not recorded which). What was sequenced was peripheral blood. The CDR3 sequence is CSGTQSYEQYF. The DNA sequence is as follows: TGCAGTGGTACCCAGTCCTACGAGCAGTACTTC.